A single T cell receptor (beta chain) is shown here with its context. This specimen belongs to a study of glioma-infiltrating T cells after dendritic cell vaccination. In the study overall: Dendritic cell vaccination trial patients had either newly diagnosed or recurrent glioblastoma. Dendritic cell vaccine was injected intradermally three times, biweekly.

TCRB CDR3 was amplified from 2 ug genomic DNA or less. Only in-frame clones appear in the TCRdb table, and some are missing; sequencing was by immunoSEQ multiplex PCR. The data contain about 100,000 clones, roughly three quarters of them singletons. The CDR3 runs 17 residues. J was trimmed by 0 bases and V by 8 bases; bases with no gene match: 14. Germline values: CDR1 LNHDA, CDR2 SQIVND (reference sequence). This chain connects TRBV19 to TRBJ1-1; TRBD1 matches 8 bases. The sequence derives from a human donor with glioblastoma. The sample was blood, taken before dendritic cell vaccination. The CDR3 nucleotides read TGTGCCAGTCGGCGGAGGACAGGGAGTAGGCTGAACACTGAAGCTTTCTTT. It translates to CASRRRTGSRLNTEAFF.